These T cell receptor beta chains were read from a single sample in a study of T cells in Graves' hyperthyroidism and ophthalmopathy. TCRdb reprocessed the multiplex PCR reads with MiXCR, giving one entry per CDR3 protein. The sample has roughly 100,000 distinct CDR3 sequences; approximately 50% are singletons. Sequenced material: blood. All receptors come from a man between 40 and 49 years old with Graves' hyperthyroidism. CDR3s include the opening cysteine and the closing phenylalanine or tryptophan. The D gene is left open where the match is weak. Expanded clones are given a class, and other clones once, few, many or no size at all.

d_call: TRBD1; v_call: TRBV7-9; j_call: TRBJ1-1; clone_size: once; cdr3_aa: CASRLVQGETEAFF; cdr3_nt: TGTGCCAGCAGACTAGTACAGGGGGAGACTGAAGCTTTCTTT
d_call: NA; v_call: TRBV3-1; j_call: TRBJ1-2; clone_size: NA; cdr3_aa: CASSQEGIGSYGYTF; cdr3_nt: TGTGCCAGCAGCCAAGAAGGGATTGGTAGCTATGGCTACACCTTC
d_call: NA; v_call: TRBV7-9; j_call: TRBJ2-1; clone_size: once; cdr3_aa: CASSLGEAMGTRNEQFF; cdr3_nt: TGTGCCAGCAGCTTGGGTGAGGCGATGGGTACGCGCAATGAGCAGTTCTTC
d_call: NA; v_call: TRBV10-3; j_call: TRBJ2-1; clone_size: NA; cdr3_aa: CAISEVQGRYNEQFF; cdr3_nt: TGTGCCATCAGTGAGGTACAGGGCCGGTACAATGAGCAGTTCTTC
d_call: TRBD1; v_call: TRBV20-1; j_call: TRBJ1-2; clone_size: NA; cdr3_aa: CSARGTGGYTF; cdr3_nt: TGCAGTGCTAGGGGGACAGGCGGCTACACCTTC
d_call: TRBD2; v_call: TRBV7-2; j_call: TRBJ2-3; clone_size: NA; cdr3_aa: CASSLSAGGRAGTQYF; cdr3_nt: TGTGCCAGCAGCCTATCCGCGGGAGGGCGGGCAGGTACGCAGTATTTT
d_call: NA; v_call: TRBV7-6; j_call: TRBJ2-7; clone_size: NA; cdr3_aa: CASSRDMTILSYEQYF; cdr3_nt: TGTGCCAGCAGCCGGGACATGACCATACTCTCCTACGAGCAGTACTTC
d_call: TRBD2; v_call: TRBV29-1; j_call: TRBJ2-5; clone_size: NA; cdr3_aa: CSVASGSGGETQYF; cdr3_nt: TGCAGCGTGGCTAGCGGGAGCGGCGGAGAGACCCAGTACTTC
d_call: TRBD2; v_call: TRBV7-9; j_call: TRBJ2-5; clone_size: once; cdr3_aa: CASSFSLAGGLETQYF; cdr3_nt: TGTGCCAGCAGCTTCAGTCTAGCGGGAGGTTTGGAGACCCAGTACTTC
d_call: TRBD2; v_call: TRBV7-7; j_call: TRBJ2-5; clone_size: NA; cdr3_aa: CASSLAGVSGAGVETQYF; cdr3_nt: TGTGCTAGCAGCTTAGCGGGAGTTAGTGGGGCTGGGGTAGAGACCCAGTACTTC
d_call: TRBD1; v_call: TRBV6-2/TRBV6-3; j_call: TRBJ1-6; clone_size: NA; cdr3_aa: CASRADMGQQLHF; cdr3_nt: TGTGCCAGCAGAGCCGACATGGGACAGCAACTCCACTTT
d_call: TRBD1; v_call: TRBV25-1; j_call: TRBJ2-7; clone_size: NA; cdr3_aa: CASASSGTGKWEQYF; cdr3_nt: TGTGCCAGCGCTTCATCCGGGACAGGGAAGTGGGAGCAGTACTTC
d_call: TRBD1; v_call: TRBV14; j_call: TRBJ2-2; clone_size: many; cdr3_aa: CASSLIPGQGGTGELFF; cdr3_nt: TGTGCCAGCAGCTTGATTCCGGGACAGGGAGGCACCGGGGAGCTGTTTTTT
d_call: NA; v_call: TRBV4-1; j_call: TRBJ1-1; clone_size: few; cdr3_aa: CASRGALNTEAFF; cdr3_nt: TGCGCCAGCAGGGGGGCCTTGAACACTGAAGCTTTCTTT
d_call: NA; v_call: TRBV9; j_call: TRBJ2-2; clone_size: many; cdr3_aa: CASRLEGGAGELFF; cdr3_nt: TGTGCCAGCAGGCTCGAGGGGGGTGCCGGGGAGCTGTTTTTT
d_call: TRBD1; v_call: TRBV12-3/TRBV12-4; j_call: TRBJ1-6; clone_size: many; cdr3_aa: CASRQTGDPYNSPLHF; cdr3_nt: TGTGCCAGCAGACAGACAGGGGACCCCTATAATTCACCCCTCCACTTT
d_call: NA; v_call: TRBV7-2; j_call: TRBJ1-2; clone_size: NA; cdr3_aa: CASSLGPDSSSYGYTF; cdr3_nt: TGTGCCAGCAGCTTAGGTCCGGACAGTAGTTCGTATGGCTACACCTTC
d_call: NA; v_call: TRBV19; j_call: TRBJ2-2; clone_size: many; cdr3_aa: CASGPGELFF; cdr3_nt: TGTGCCAGTGGGCCCGGGGAGCTGTTTTTT
d_call: TRBD1; v_call: TRBV5-1; j_call: TRBJ1-3; clone_size: many; cdr3_aa: CASSLTGAGNTIYF; cdr3_nt: TGCGCCAGCAGCTTGACAGGGGCTGGAAACACCATATATTTT
d_call: TRBD2; v_call: TRBV7-3; j_call: TRBJ2-5; clone_size: NA; cdr3_aa: CASSLGLAGGIQETQYF; cdr3_nt: TGTGCCAGCAGCTTAGGCCTAGCGGGAGGGATACAAGAGACCCAGTACTTC
d_call: TRBD1; v_call: TRBV30; j_call: TRBJ2-7; clone_size: NA; cdr3_aa: CAWSSGQGAYEQYF; cdr3_nt: TGTGCCTGGAGTTCAGGACAGGGGGCCTACGAGCAGTACTTC
d_call: TRBD1; v_call: TRBV7-2; j_call: TRBJ2-3; clone_size: few; cdr3_aa: CAWTTGQGTDTQYF; cdr3_nt: TGTGCCTGGACGACGGGACAGGGCACAGATACGCAGTATTTT
d_call: NA; v_call: TRBV15; j_call: TRBJ1-1; clone_size: NA; cdr3_aa: CASSRDREGEASF; cdr3_nt: TGTGCCTCCAGCAGAGATCGGGAGGGCGAAGCTTCCTTT
d_call: NA; v_call: TRBV6-5; j_call: TRBJ1-1; clone_size: many; cdr3_aa: CASSYSAGDNTEAFF; cdr3_nt: TGTGCCAGCAGTTACTCAGCAGGGGACAACACTGAAGCTTTCTTT
d_call: NA; v_call: TRBV5-6; j_call: TRBJ2-5; clone_size: many; cdr3_aa: CASSGAPQETQYF; cdr3_nt: TGTGCCAGCAGCGGGGCCCCACAAGAGACCCAGTACTTC
d_call: NA; v_call: TRBV25-1; j_call: TRBJ2-7; clone_size: NA; cdr3_aa: CAGLDEQYF; cdr3_nt: TGTGCCGGCCTGGACGAGCAGTACTTC
d_call: TRBD1; v_call: TRBV4-1; j_call: TRBJ1-1; clone_size: few; cdr3_aa: CASSPRRRGETEAFF; cdr3_nt: TGCGCCAGCAGCCCCCGGCGCAGGGGGGAGACTGAAGCTTTCTTT
d_call: TRBD1; v_call: TRBV7-2; j_call: TRBJ2-5; clone_size: many; cdr3_aa: CASSPSRQGQTQYF; cdr3_nt: TGTGCCAGCAGCCCCTCACGACAGGGACAGACCCAGTACTTC
d_call: TRBD2; v_call: TRBV20-1; j_call: TRBJ2-1; clone_size: many; cdr3_aa: CSAQSGGIGNEQFF; cdr3_nt: TGCAGTGCTCAAAGCGGGGGTATCGGCAATGAGCAGTTCTTC
d_call: NA; v_call: TRBV7-2; j_call: TRBJ1-5; clone_size: many; cdr3_aa: CASSLVGGLSNQPQHF; cdr3_nt: TGTGCCAGCAGCTTAGTTGGGGGGTTAAGCAATCAGCCCCAGCATTTT
d_call: TRBD1; v_call: TRBV2; j_call: TRBJ1-5; clone_size: NA; cdr3_aa: CASSEGGDRWQPPQHF; cdr3_nt: TGTGCCAGCAGTGAGGGTGGGGACAGGTGGCAACCGCCCCAGCATTTT
d_call: TRBD1; v_call: TRBV4-1; j_call: TRBJ1-5; clone_size: NA; cdr3_aa: CASSPLGTGLNQPQHF; cdr3_nt: TGCGCCAGCAGCCCATTGGGGACAGGGTTGAATCAGCCCCAGCATTTT
d_call: TRBD1; v_call: TRBV20-1; j_call: TRBJ1-1; clone_size: NA; cdr3_aa: CSARDSGTGLGTEAFF; cdr3_nt: TGCAGTGCTAGAGATTCGGGGACAGGGTTGGGGACTGAAGCTTTCTTT
d_call: NA; v_call: TRBV5-8; j_call: TRBJ1-5; clone_size: many; cdr3_aa: CASSLRGNNQPQHF; cdr3_nt: TGTGCCAGCAGCTTGAGAGGTAACAATCAGCCCCAGCATTTT
d_call: NA; v_call: TRBV9; j_call: TRBJ2-5; clone_size: many; cdr3_aa: CASAGEGLTLQETQYF; cdr3_nt: TGTGCCAGCGCAGGAGAGGGCCTTACCCTCCAAGAGACCCAGTACTTC
d_call: TRBD2; v_call: TRBV24-1; j_call: TRBJ2-5; clone_size: once; cdr3_aa: CATSGTSGSRETQYF; cdr3_nt: TGTGCCACCAGTGGGACTAGCGGGAGCCGGGAGACCCAGTACTTC
d_call: NA; v_call: TRBV2; j_call: TRBJ2-3; clone_size: many; cdr3_aa: CAIPGMGTDTQYF; cdr3_nt: TGTGCCATCCCGGGGATGGGCACAGATACGCAGTATTTT
d_call: TRBD2; v_call: TRBV6-5; j_call: TRBJ2-3; clone_size: many; cdr3_aa: CASSYLPSGPTDTQYF; cdr3_nt: TGTGCCAGCAGTTATCTGCCTAGCGGCCCCACAGATACGCAGTATTTT
d_call: NA; v_call: TRBV5-1; j_call: TRBJ1-1; clone_size: many; cdr3_aa: CASSPGGGPTEAFF; cdr3_nt: TGCGCCAGCAGCCCCGGGGGGGGGCCCACTGAAGCTTTCTTT
d_call: TRBD1; v_call: TRBV25-1; j_call: TRBJ1-2; clone_size: NA; cdr3_aa: CASSARGQGVYGYTF; cdr3_nt: TGTGCCAGCAGTGCCCGCGGGCAGGGGGTATATGGCTACACCTTC
d_call: NA; v_call: TRBV14; j_call: TRBJ2-1; clone_size: NA; cdr3_aa: CASSQQGGPYREQFF; cdr3_nt: TGTGCCAGCAGCCAACAGGGGGGGCCCTACCGTGAGCAGTTCTTC
d_call: NA; v_call: TRBV20-1; j_call: TRBJ1-1; clone_size: NA; cdr3_aa: CSAKRVGTEAFF; cdr3_nt: TGTAGTGCTAAGAGGGTGGGCACTGAAGCTTTCTTT
d_call: NA; v_call: TRBV6-2/TRBV6-3; j_call: TRBJ2-7; clone_size: many; cdr3_aa: CASSYSGRGPYEQYF; cdr3_nt: TGTGCCAGCAGTTACTCCGGGCGGGGACCCTACGAGCAGTACTTC
d_call: NA; v_call: TRBV7-2; j_call: TRBJ2-1; clone_size: many; cdr3_aa: CASSLANNEQFF; cdr3_nt: TGTGCCAGCAGCTTAGCCAACAATGAGCAGTTCTTC
d_call: TRBD1; v_call: TRBV7-2; j_call: TRBJ2-3; clone_size: many; cdr3_aa: CASSPGTGKRNTQYF; cdr3_nt: TGTGCCAGCAGTCCCGGGACAGGGAAGCGAAATACGCAGTATTTT
d_call: TRBD1; v_call: TRBV18; j_call: TRBJ2-7; clone_size: few; cdr3_aa: CASSPGQEWGEQYF; cdr3_nt: TGTGCCAGCTCACCGGGACAGGAGTGGGGCGAGCAGTACTTC
d_call: NA; v_call: TRBV2; j_call: TRBJ1-3; clone_size: NA; cdr3_aa: CASSEQGTRNTIYF; cdr3_nt: TGTGCCAGCAGTGAGCAGGGAACAAGAAACACCATATATTTT
d_call: NA; v_call: TRBV11-2; j_call: TRBJ2-1; clone_size: many; cdr3_aa: CASSPPGRLSYNEQFF; cdr3_nt: TGTGCCAGCAGCCCACCAGGGCGCCTCTCCTACAATGAGCAGTTCTTC
d_call: NA; v_call: TRBV4-2; j_call: TRBJ2-1; clone_size: many; cdr3_aa: CASSPNPLESNEQFF; cdr3_nt: TGTGCCAGCAGCCCGAACCCCCTAGAAAGCAATGAGCAGTTCTTC
d_call: TRBD1; v_call: TRBV12-3/TRBV12-4; j_call: TRBJ2-7; clone_size: many; cdr3_aa: CASSPDRVREQYF; cdr3_nt: TGTGCCAGCAGCCCCGACAGGGTCCGGGAGCAGTACTTC
d_call: NA; v_call: TRBV7-9; j_call: TRBJ1-1; clone_size: NA; cdr3_aa: CASSHRGTEAFF; cdr3_nt: TGTGCCAGCAGCCACCGGGGGACTGAAGCTTTCTTT
d_call: NA; v_call: TRBV7-8; j_call: TRBJ2-2; clone_size: many; cdr3_aa: CASSLALGGGNTGELFF; cdr3_nt: TGTGCCAGCAGCTTAGCGTTGGGGGGCGGAAACACCGGGGAGCTGTTTTTT
d_call: NA; v_call: TRBV19; j_call: TRBJ1-1; clone_size: many; cdr3_aa: CASKVGPPATEAFF; cdr3_nt: TGTGCCAGTAAAGTGGGGCCACCGGCCACTGAAGCTTTCTTT
d_call: NA; v_call: TRBV12-3/TRBV12-4; j_call: TRBJ2-3; clone_size: many; cdr3_aa: CASSSARGMRTDTQYF; cdr3_nt: TGTGCCAGCAGCTCCGCTCGCGGCATGCGCACAGATACGCAGTATTTT
d_call: NA; v_call: TRBV5-1; j_call: TRBJ2-7; clone_size: many; cdr3_aa: CASSISGVGEQYF; cdr3_nt: TGCGCCAGCAGCATATCAGGGGTCGGCGAGCAGTACTTC